These 15 T cell receptor beta chains originate from one sample sequenced in a study of cytomegalovirus exposure and HLA in healthy donors. Primers included in the PCR were 60 Vbeta and 13 Jbeta primers. Sequencing used immunoSEQ multiplex PCR; TCRdb keeps in-frame clones, though not all of them. Listed are 100,000 to 150,000 clones; about 1.7% falls within the top ten. Sequencing was performed on PBMCs. The receptor source for this set is a man younger than 35 in good health and CMV-seronegative.

V usage is TRBV7-2 and J usage is TRBJ2-7; 7 bases match TRBD1. Trimming took 5 bases from V and 0 from J; bases not matched to a gene: 10. From germline, CDR1 is SGHTA and CDR2 FQGNSA. The CDR3 loop spans 16 amino acids. CDR3 bases: TGTGCCAGCAGCCCGAGGACAGGCCGAAGCTCCTACGAGCAGTACTTC. Translating gives CASSPRTGRSSYEQYF.

The chain carries TRBV28 and TRBJ1-1; TRBD1 matches 7 bases. In germline, CDR1 is MDHEN, CDR2 SYDVKM. CDR3 size: 15 residues. With V trimmed by 2 bases and J by 8 bases, 11 bases remained unmatched. CDR3 in amino acids: CASSLETDLRGEAFF. The CDR3 DNA sequence: TGTGCCAGCAGTTTAGAGACTGATCTCAGGGGGGAAGCTTTCTTT.

The chain recombines TRBV7-9 with TRBJ1-1; 7 nucleotides match TRBD1. CDR1 SEHNR and CDR2 FQNEAQ come from the germline V gene (reference sequence). Trimming cost V 1 base and J 6 bases; bases outside gene matches: 2. This CDR3 region has 13 residues. DNA of the CDR3: TGTGCCAGCAGCTTAGGACAGGGCCCTGAAGCTTTCTTT. Translating it yields CASSLGQGPEAFF. The full variable domain, with the rest looked up from reference TRBV7-9 and TRBJ1-1, is DTGVSQNPRHKITKRGQNVTFRCDPISEHNRLYWYRQTLGQGPEFLTYFQNEAQLEKSRLLSDRFSAERPKGSFSTLEIQRTEQGDSAMYLCASSLGQGPEAFFGQGTRLTVV.

The rearrangement uses TRBV6-5 and TRBJ1-1, with 8 bases matching TRBD1. CDR3 length: 15 residues. With V trimmed by 4 bases and J by 0 bases, 4 bases remained unmatched. Germline lookup yields CDR1 MNHEY and CDR2 SVGAGI. CDR3 nucleotides: TGTGCCAGCAGTTCCGCAGGGGGCCTGAACACTGAAGCTTTCTTT. Translation: CASSSAGGLNTEAFF.

This chain joins TRBV7-6 and TRBJ2-7; the D gene is possibly TRBD2 (5 bases). V gave up 5 bases and J gave up 6 bases, with 20 bases separating them. CDR3 size: 15 residues. Germline loops: CDR1 SGHVS, CDR2 FNYEAQ. This CDR3 is CASSPGGGPKPEQYF. As DNA, the CDR3 is TGTGCCAGCAGCCCAGGAGGCGGGCCCAAACCCGAGCAGTACTTC.

The chain recombines TRBV28 with TRBJ2-5; 10 nucleotides match TRBD1. Losses at the gene ends were 3 bases for V and 5 bases for J; bases not matched to a gene: 9. The CDR3 covers 16 residues. Germline CDR1 reads MDHEN; CDR2 reads SYDVKM. The CDR3 DNA reads TGTGCCAGCAGTTTCGTGCCGGGACAGGGGACGGAGACCCAGTACTTC. Translating gives CASSFVPGQGTETQYF.

This chain uses TRBV5-4 with TRBJ2-3, with D perhaps matching TRBD2 (6 bases). Germline V CDR1 and CDR2: SGHNT, YYREEE (reference sequence). The CDR3 is 16 residues long. V was shortened by 4 bases and J by 3 bases, with 18 bases between the two germline ends. The CDR3: CASSPGGQLGTDTQYF. Written as DNA, the CDR3 is TGTGCCAGCAGCCCTGGAGGGCAGCTGGGTACAGATACGCAGTATTTT.

The genes are TRBV7-2 and TRBJ2-7, with 8 positions matching TRBD2. Germline V gives CDR1 SGHTA, CDR2 FQGNSA. V shed 5 bases and J 0 bases; nucleotides not matched to a gene: 9. CDR3 length: 16 residues. Here the CDR3 DNA reads TGTGCCAGCAGCATGACCGCTAGCGGGCCCTCCTACGAGCAGTACTTC. Amino acids: CASSMTASGPSYEQYF.

This rearrangement joins TRBV28 to TRBJ2-7, with D possibly being TRBD2 (5 bases). Germline V gene lookup returns CDR1 MDHEN and CDR2 SYDVKM. This CDR3 has 13 residues. V dropped 8 bases and J dropped 4 bases, with 15 bases sitting between them. This CDR3 reads CASQKTPGYEQYF. In DNA, the CDR3 is TGTGCCAGCCAAAAGACCCCGGGGTACGAGCAGTACTTC.

This chain uses TRBV28 with TRBJ2-1, with 7 bases identical to TRBD2. Trimming cost V 3 bases and J 6 bases; bases outside gene matches: 8. This CDR3 spans 15 amino acids. The germline CDR1 and CDR2 sequences are MDHEN and SYDVKM. The chain's CDR3 is CASSFLRGSFNEQFF. The CDR3 region has the DNA TGTGCCAGCAGTTTTCTTCGCGGGAGTTTCAATGAGCAGTTCTTC.

This sequence joins TRBV7-6 and TRBJ2-7; D not resolved. CDR3 length: 14 amino acids. Trimming cost V 2 bases and J 0 bases, with 8 bases left between them. CDR1 and CDR2 (germline): SGHVS, FNYEAQ. CDR3 DNA: TGTGCCAGCAGCTTACAGTCTAGCTCCTACGAGCAGTACTTC. It specifies CASSLQSSSYEQYF.

The rearrangement joins TRBV2 to TRBJ1-6; TRBD1 matches 7 bases. This CDR3 contains 15 residues. From germline, CDR1 is SNHLY and CDR2 FYNNEI. V trimming: 6 bases; J trimming: 8 bases; junction bases outside the gene matches: 10. The CDR3 DNA reads as TGTGCCAGCAGGCAGATTACAGGGGTGGATTCACCCCTCCACTTT. Residues: CASRQITGVDSPLHF.

This chain uses TRBV9 with TRBJ2-3; 7 nucleotides line up with TRBD2. J gave up 5 bases and V 0 bases, and 6 bases lay outside the gene matches. Germline-derived CDR1 and CDR2 are SGDLS and YYNGEE. The CDR3 loop spans 15 amino acids. For the CDR3, the DNA is TGTGCCAGCAGCGTAGGGGGAGGGGTGGGAGATACGCAGTATTTT. This translates into CASSVGGGVGDTQYF.

The chain is built from TRBV29-1 and TRBJ2-5; TRBD1 matches at 7 bases. Germline lookup yields CDR1 SQVTM and CDR2 ANQGSEA. J was trimmed by 4 bases and V by 6 bases; bases with no gene match: 8. The CDR3 consists of 13 residues. The CDR3 DNA reads TGCAGCGTCGCGACAGGGACGGGAGAGACCCAGTACTTC. This translates into CSVATGTGETQYF.

The J gene is TRBJ1-6, the V gene TRBV13; 8 nucleotides align to TRBD1. V was clipped by 5 bases and J by 6 bases; unmatched bases: 6. The V gene's germline CDR1 is PRHDT and CDR2 FYEKMQ (reference sequence). This CDR3 contains 15 residues. The chain's CDR3 is CASSTRQGSNSPLHF. For the CDR3, the DNA is TGTGCCAGCAGCACGAGACAGGGGAGTAATTCACCCCTCCACTTT. Combining the CDR3 with reference TRBV13 and TRBJ1-6 gives the whole variable domain AAGVIQSPRHLIKEKRETATLKCYPIPRHDTVYWYQQGPGQDPQFLISFYEKMQSDKGSIPDRFSAQQFSDYHSELNMSSLELGDSALYFCASSTRQGSNSPLHFGNGTRLTVT.